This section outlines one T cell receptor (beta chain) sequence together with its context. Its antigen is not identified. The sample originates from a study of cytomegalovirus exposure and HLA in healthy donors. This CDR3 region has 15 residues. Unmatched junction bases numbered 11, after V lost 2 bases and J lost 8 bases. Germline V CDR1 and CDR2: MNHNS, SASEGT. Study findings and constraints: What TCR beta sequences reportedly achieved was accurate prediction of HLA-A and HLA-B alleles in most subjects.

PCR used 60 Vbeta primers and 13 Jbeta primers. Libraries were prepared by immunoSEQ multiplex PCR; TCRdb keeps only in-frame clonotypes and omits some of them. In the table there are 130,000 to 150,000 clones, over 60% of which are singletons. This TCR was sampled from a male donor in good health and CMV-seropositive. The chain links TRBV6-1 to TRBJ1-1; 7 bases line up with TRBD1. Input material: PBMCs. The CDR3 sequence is CASSEWAGTDNEAFF. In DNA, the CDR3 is TGTGCCAGCAGTGAATGGGCCGGGACAGACAACGAAGCTTTCTTT.